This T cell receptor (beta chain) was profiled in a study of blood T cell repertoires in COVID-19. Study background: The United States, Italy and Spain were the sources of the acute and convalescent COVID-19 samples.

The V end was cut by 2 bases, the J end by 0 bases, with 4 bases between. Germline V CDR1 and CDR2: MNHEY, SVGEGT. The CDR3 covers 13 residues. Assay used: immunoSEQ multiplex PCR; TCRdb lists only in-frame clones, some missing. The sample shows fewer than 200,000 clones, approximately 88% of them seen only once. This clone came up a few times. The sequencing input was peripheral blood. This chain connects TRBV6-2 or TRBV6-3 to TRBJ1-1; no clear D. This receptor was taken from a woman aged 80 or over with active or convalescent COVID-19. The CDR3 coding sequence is TGTGCCAGCAGTTACACAGTGAACACTGAAGCTTTCTTT. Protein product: CASSYTVNTEAFF.